This T cell receptor beta chain originates from a study of T-cell reconstitution after alpha-beta-depleted transplantation in children. General study findings and limits: High day-60 TCRbeta diversity in some patients came from surviving recipient T cells and thymic progenitors.

Library preparation (for TCRbeta) was performed with unique molecular identifiers. TCRdb used MiXCR to reprocess the PCR reads, holding one entry per CDR3 protein. The sample yields over 400,000 distinct CDR3 sequences, over 40% seen once. The CDR3 runs 15 residues. Trimming at V came to 6 bases and at J to 7 bases, leaving 12 bases not matched to a gene. Germline-derived CDR1 and CDR2 are MNHEY and SMNVEV (reference sequence). This clonotype occurred once. Its antigen is unidentified. This material consisted of PBMCs, taken before TCRalphabeta/CD19-depleted stem cell transplant. The origin of this receptor is a girl aged 2 to 10 with aplastic anemia, due to receive a stem cell transplant. The chain joins TRBV27 to TRBJ2-1; 7 bases are a match to TRBD1. CDR3 bases: TGTGCCAGCAGCCCAGGACAGGCCGTTACAAATGAGCAGTTCTTC. Translation gives CASSPGQAVTNEQFF.